The present entry profiles one TCR beta chain with its context. As originally analysed: Amplification of reference gene primers was used by the study to estimate nucleated cell counts. The repertoire was sequenced with immunoSEQ multiplex PCR; TCRdb's copy has only in-frame clones and lacks some. V and J calls and clone size follow that table, whereas D and trimming were derived from the DNA. Among roughly 87,000 clones, more than 75% were seen once, and the ten largest hold under 30%. The data derive from a study of blood T cell repertoires in COVID-19. On the study more broadly: Sources were T cells, B-cell-depleted T cells, or PBMCs; the material itself was cDNA or gDNA.

The CDR3 consists of 13 residues. The germline CDR1 and CDR2 sequences are WSHSY and SAAADI. Trimming left V 4 bases short and J 4 bases short, with 10 bases between. The sequence was collected from a human donor in a cohort sampled during active COVID-19. Sequencing was performed on peripheral blood. The chain joins TRBV10-2 to TRBJ1-1, with D possibly TRBD1 on 5 matching bases. The CDR3 sequence: CASSGTMGTEAFF. DNA of the CDR3: TGCGCCAGCAGTGGGACAATGGGCACTGAAGCTTTCTTT.